Listed below are T cell receptor beta chains from one sample, sequenced in a study of blood T cell repertoires in COVID-19. Here immunoSEQ multiplex PCR was the method, and the copy in TCRdb shows in-frame clones only, minus some. The sample has roughly 60,000 clones, about 92% seen once. Sequencing was done on a sample of peripheral blood. Receptors originate from a man aged 50 to 60 with active COVID-19. Each CDR3 is given with its conserved first and last residue. The D gene is left open where the match is weak. For some rows the clone size is stated as once, few or many, or as a class when expanded; others skip it.

J gene | V gene | D gene | clone size | CDR3 protein | CDR3 DNA
TRBJ1-2 | TRBV6-5 | . | . | CASSDQHGGIGYTF | TGTGCCAGCAGCGATCAACATGGAGGCATTGGCTACACCTTC
TRBJ2-1 | TRBV28 | TRBD2 | . | CASSLASGTQCFF | TGTGCCAGCAGTTTAGCTAGCGGCACCCAGTGCTTCTTC
TRBJ1-1 | TRBV5-1 | . | . | CASSLEPLEETEAFF | TGCGCCAGCAGCTTGGAACCCCTCGAGGAAACTGAAGCTTTCTTT
TRBJ1-6 | TRBV5-6 | TRBD1 | . | CASSLRTGAYSPLHF | TGTGCCAGCAGCCTTCGGACAGGGGCCTATTCACCCCTCCACTTT
TRBJ2-5 | TRBV7-8 | . | . | CASSLGPLGGETQYF | TGTGCCAGCAGCTTGGGACCCCTGGGAGGAGAGACCCAGTACTTC
TRBJ2-1 | TRBV11-2 | . | . | CASSLGLNNEQFF | TGTGCCAGCAGCTTAGGACTTAACAATGAGCAGTTCTTC
TRBJ1-2 | TRBV6-6 | . | few | CASKGQAIQYGYTF | TGTGCCAGCAAAGGTCAGGCTATCCAGTATGGCTACACCTTC
TRBJ1-2 | TRBV12-3/TRBV12-4 | . | once | CASSSDGGGGYTF | TGTGCCAGCAGTTCCGACGGAGGAGGCGGCTACACCTTC
TRBJ1-1 | TRBV27 | TRBD1 | once | CASSLSRTGGVAAFF | TGTGCCAGCAGTTTATCGCGGACAGGGGGTGTTGCAGCTTTCTTT
TRBJ1-2 | TRBV6-1 | . | . | CASSEWARGGYTF | TGTGCCAGCAGTGAATGGGCAAGGGGTGGCTACACCTTC
TRBJ2-2 | TRBV18 | . | . | CASSLGARPTGELFF | TGTGCCAGCTCACTGGGGGCGCGCCCGACCGGGGAGCTGTTTTTT
TRBJ2-7 | TRBV4-3 | TRBD1 | . | CASSQDRGTYEQYF | TGCGCCAGCAGCCAAGACAGGGGGACGTACGAGCAGTACTTC
TRBJ2-7 | TRBV28 | TRBD2 | . | CASSFGLAGAPYEQYF | TGTGCCAGCAGTTTCGGGCTAGCGGGAGCCCCCTACGAGCAGTACTTC
TRBJ1-2 | TRBV19 | TRBD1 | . | CASSSPSTGTGVYGYTF | TGTGCCAGTAGTAGCCCTTCTACCGGGACAGGGGTCTATGGCTACACCTTC
TRBJ2-5 | TRBV30 | . | . | CAWTTNYQETQYF | TGTGCCTGGACGACAAATTACCAAGAGACCCAGTACTTC
TRBJ2-2 | TRBV18 | . | . | CASSPLDSNTGELFF | TGTGCCAGCTCACCACTGGACTCCAACACCGGGGAGCTGTTTTTT
TRBJ2-5 | TRBV6-5 | TRBD2 | . | CASSSLAGALGTQYF | TGTGCCAGCAGTTCACTAGCGGGGGCCCTGGGGACCCAGTACTTC
TRBJ2-2 | TRBV28 | . | . | CASSLIAGELFF | TGTGCCAGCAGTTTAATAGCCGGGGAGCTGTTTTTT
TRBJ2-2 | TRBV29-1 | TRBD1 | . | CSVEDAQGLNTGELFF | TGCAGCGTTGAAGACGCACAGGGGTTGAACACCGGGGAGCTGTTTTTT
TRBJ2-7 | TRBV12-3/TRBV12-4 | . | once | CASTQDGFEQYF | TGTGCCAGCACCCAAGACGGGTTCGAGCAGTACTTC
TRBJ2-1 | TRBV13 | TRBD2 | . | CASSLSNGRADSEQFF | TGTGCCAGCAGCTTGTCTAACGGGAGGGCCGACAGTGAGCAGTTCTTC
TRBJ2-1 | TRBV4-1 | TRBD2 | . | CASSQDSSGTDEQFF | TGCGCCAGCAGCCAAGATAGTAGCGGGACGGATGAGCAGTTCTTC
TRBJ2-7 | TRBV6-5 | TRBD1 | . | CASSFRDRAPYEQYF | TGTGCCAGCAGTTTCCGGGACAGGGCCCCCTACGAGCAGTACTTC
TRBJ1-6 | TRBV18 | . | . | CASSERSSYNSPLHF | TGTGCCAGCTCAGAACGGAGCTCCTATAATTCACCCCTCCACTTT